This T cell receptor (beta chain) was obtained from a study of T-cell memory formation after mild COVID-19 (dated by TCRdb to the early 2020s). Looking at the study overall: TCR sequence clusters from the two donors were found to be largely donor specific. The cohort was made up of two young adult volunteers, one female and one male, who were previously healthy. In a couple of donors, T-cell clones that expanded and contracted after mild COVID-19 were followed by sequencing TCRalpha and TCRbeta repertoires longitudinally. Findings and caveats that apply to the study as a whole: The study covered only a couple of mild cases, and larger cohorts including severe cases with pre-infection samples were considered necessary. SARS-CoV-2 specificity was not confirmed for the second-wave clones peaking on day 37. Some responding clones were detected in pre-infection memory, suggesting pre-existing cross-reactive memory T cells joined the SARS-CoV-2 response. Contracting CD4+ clones were located mainly in the CM and EM memory subsets, whereas CD8+ clones were found to be enriched in EMRA. Clones that contracted from day 15 to 85 showed balanced CD4/CD8 phenotypes, whereas a second wave of clones that expanded from day 15 to 37 leaned towards CD4+.

Sequencing was carried out with an Illumina NovaSeq 6000. TCRalpha and TCRbeta cDNA libraries were built by 5'RACE with constant-segment primers, adding sample barcodes and unique molecular identifiers. RNA was extracted from every sample with Trizol reagent. The libraries were amplified in two PCR steps, and the second step added a second sample barcode and Illumina TruSeq adapters. Libraries were sequenced on an Illumina NovaSeq with 2 x 150 bp paired-end reads. On the authors' methods: With migec v1.2.7, reads were demultiplexed and then collapsed into UMI-guided consensus sequences. Using mixcr v2.1.11, UMI consensuses were aligned to TRA and TRB V and J templates and then assembled into clonotypes. Expanded or contracted clonotypes were those called significant by both edgeR and NoisET, with noise models trained on biological replicates. For edgeR calls, a false discovery rate-adjusted p below 0.01 and a log2 fold-change threshold of 1 were applied. As an exploratory analysis of dynamics, max-normalized trajectories of the 1000 most abundant clonotypes were examined by PCA with hierarchical clustering. Separately sequenced CD4+ and CD8+ repertoires were used to assign a CD4 or CD8 phenotype to each responding clone. TCRdb reworked the public reads: Q25 trimming with fastp, MiXCR clone assembly, productive beta chains retained. Each CDR3 protein gets just one entry, which takes the most common genes and DNA from the rows behind it. It is TCRdb's table, rather than the study itself, that gives the V and J calls and clone size. The sample has 550,000 to 650,000 distinct CDR3 sequences on record, approximately 15% of them singletons. About 8.1% of the sample belongs to the ten largest clones.

Ficoll-Paque density gradient centrifugation was the method used to isolate PBMCs. This clonotype has just a few counts. Its specific antigen is unknown. Qualities for individual bases were not recorded, and no much larger clone is one base off. The clonotype originates from an adult woman who had mild COVID-19 (a few samples of this study predate the infection). The sample titles of this study are shuffled in the database, so cell type and time point are left out; the donor was told from shared clones. Sequencing used PBMCs or a T cell subset sorted from them (not recorded which).

Read as DNA, the sequence is TGTGCCAGCAGCTTACTACTGGGTAACAATGAGCAGTTCTTC. It specifies CASSLLLGNNEQFF. The chain is assembled from TRBV7-2 and TRBJ2-1; confidence is insufficient to name the D gene. From a lookup of the germline V gene, CDR1 and CDR2 are SGHTA and FQGNSA. The CDR3 measures 14 amino acids from cysteine to phenylalanine. Only the CDR3 region is kept as DNA, spanning 42 bases read in frame from base 1. Trimming at the junction amounts to 2 bases on V and 5 bases on J, and the germline ends lie 10 bases apart.